The rows below give T cell receptor beta chains drawn from one sample of a study of cytotoxic CD8 clonotypes in ibrutinib-treated CLL. Clones were sequenced by immunoSEQ multiplex PCR, and TCRdb holds only the in-frame ones, with some missing. The table records 160,000 or so clones, 70% to 90% of them present only once. Sequenced material: PBMCs, taken at disease progression, from a patient treated with ibrutinib. These TCRs come from a human donor with chronic lymphocytic leukemia. The CDR3 runs from the conserved cysteine through the conserved F or W. Fields, in order: D gene, clone size, J gene, V gene, CDR3 protein, CDR3 DNA. D genes are given only for firm matches. Expanded clones are given a class, and other clones once, few, many or no size at all.

>NA|NA|TRBJ1-5|TRBV4-3
CASSQAAFPGSPFSNQPQHF
TGCGCCAGCAGCCAAGCCGCGTTTCCGGGCTCCCCGTTTAGCAATCAGCCCCAGCATTTT
>TRBD1|few|TRBJ1-2|TRBV6-5
CASSSSGTGYDGYTF
TGTGCCAGCAGTTCCTCCGGGACAGGGTATGATGGCTACACCTTC
>NA|NA|TRBJ2-7|TRBV27
CASSLYIGDNYEQYF
TGTGCCAGCAGTTTGTACATCGGGGATAACTACGAGCAGTACTTC
>NA|NA|TRBJ2-7|TRBV7-2
CASSLTQNRHSEQYF
TGTGCCAGCAGCTTAACACAGAACCGACACTCCGAGCAGTACTTC
>NA|NA|TRBJ1-2|TRBV10-1
CASSSQTNYGYTF
TGCGCCAGCAGTAGCCAGACGAACTATGGCTACACCTTC
>NA|NA|TRBJ2-7|TRBV6-1
CASSETTTRVDEQYF
TGTGCCAGCAGTGAGACAACGACAAGGGTCGACGAGCAGTACTTC
>NA|NA|TRBJ2-7|TRBV7-9
CASSLASSSYEQYF
TGTGCCAGCAGCTTAGCGTCCAGTTCCTACGAGCAGTACTTC
>NA|NA|TRBJ2-7|TRBV20-1
CSYVQGNEQYF
TGCAGTTACGTACAGGGAAACGAGCAGTACTTC
>NA|NA|TRBJ2-3|TRBV6-5
CASTDNIGTDTQYF
TGTGCCAGCACCGACAACATTGGTACAGATACGCAGTATTTT
>NA|NA|TRBJ2-7|TRBV7-8
CASSLRATYEQYF
TGTGCCAGCAGCCTCCGGGCCACCTACGAGCAGTACTTC
>NA|NA|TRBJ2-7|TRBV19
CASSIDQRYYEQYF
TGTGCCAGTAGTATAGACCAACGATACTACGAGCAGTACTTC
>NA|NA|TRBJ1-2|TRBV7-3
CASSLFHDGEGVNYGYTF
TGTGCCAGCAGCTTATTTCATGATGGGGAAGGGGTTAACTATGGCTACACCTTC
>TRBD1|NA|TRBJ1-1|TRBV6-6
CASSYSPGGTEAFF
TGTGCCAGCAGTTACTCTCCAGGGGGGACTGAAGCTTTCTTT
>TRBD1|NA|TRBJ1-2|TRBV29-1
CSVTGGADGYTF
TGCAGCGTTACAGGGGGCGCCGATGGCTACACCTTC
>TRBD1|NA|TRBJ1-5|TRBV5-1
CASSLEGTGDQPQHF
TGCGCCAGCAGCTTGGAGGGGACAGGAGATCAGCCCCAGCATTTT
>TRBD2|NA|TRBJ2-3|TRBV11-3
CASSLGLAGASDTQYF
TGTGCCAGCAGCCTGGGACTAGCGGGAGCATCAGATACGCAGTATTTT
>NA|NA|TRBJ2-1|TRBV11-3
CASSLDNTHYSYNEQFF
TGTGCCAGCAGCTTAGACAATACACACTACTCCTACAATGAGCAGTTCTTC
>NA|NA|TRBJ2-1|TRBV4-1
CASSQENHNEQFF
TGCGCCAGCAGCCAAGAGAACCACAATGAGCAGTTCTTC
>NA|once|TRBJ2-3|TRBV10-1
CASNLGTNRSYTQYF
TGCGCCAGCAACCTCGGGACCAACAGATCGTATACGCAGTATTTT
>NA|once|TRBJ1-4|TRBV5-1
CASSLQHGPTNEKLFF
TGCGCCAGCAGCTTACAACACGGTCCAACTAATGAAAAACTGTTTTTT
>TRBD1|few|TRBJ1-2|TRBV27
CASSRDRGYGYTF
TGTGCCAGCAGTAGGGACAGGGGGTACGGCTACACCTTC
>NA|NA|TRBJ2-1|TRBV7-3
CASSKDEQRVGPYNEQFF
TGTGCCAGCAGCAAAGATGAACAGAGAGTGGGTCCCTACAATGAGCAGTTCTTC
>NA|NA|TRBJ2-2|TRBV5-1
CASSLAPSSGELFF
TGCGCCAGCAGCTTGGCCCCTAGCTCCGGGGAGCTGTTTTTT
>TRBD2|NA|TRBJ2-3|TRBV9
CASSKGLAGDTDTQYF
TGTGCCAGCAGCAAGGGACTAGCGGGAGACACAGATACGCAGTATTTT
>TRBD1|NA|TRBJ1-1|TRBV27
CASSSFLDRVSFTEAFF
TGTGCCAGCAGTTCCTTTCTGGACAGGGTATCGTTCACTGAAGCTTTCTTT
>NA|once|TRBJ2-4|TRBV5-1
CASKRGTGPLNGKNIQYF
TGCGCCAGCAAGCGGGGGACAGGACCCCTCAACGGCAAAAACATTCAGTACTTC
>TRBD2|NA|TRBJ2-7|TRBV5-1
CASSWTGTSGSTDEQYF
TGCGCCAGCAGCTGGACCGGGACTAGCGGGAGTACCGACGAGCAGTACTTC
>NA|NA|TRBJ1-3|TRBV29-1
CSASRSGNTIYF
TGCAGCGCCTCCCGATCTGGAAACACCATATATTTT
>NA|NA|TRBJ2-7|TRBV5-1
CASSPQQGIEQYF
TGCGCCAGCAGCCCACAACAGGGAATCGAGCAGTACTTC
>NA|NA|TRBJ1-1|TRBV10-2
CASSEAVNTEAFF
TGCGCCAGCAGTGAGGCGGTGAACACTGAAGCTTTCTTT
>TRBD2|NA|TRBJ2-7|TRBV11-3
CASTLSGSLYYEQYF
TGTGCCAGCACCCTAAGCGGGAGTCTCTATTACGAGCAGTACTTC
>TRBD1|NA|TRBJ2-1|TRBV2
CASRTTGASSYNEQFF
TGTGCCAGCAGGACAACAGGGGCCAGCTCCTACAATGAGCAGTTCTTC
>TRBD2|NA|TRBJ2-3|TRBV19
CASDPAGVLGLTDTQYF
TGTGCCAGTGACCCAGCGGGAGTACTTGGCCTCACAGATACGCAGTATTTT
>NA|NA|TRBJ2-7|TRBV7-2
CASSLRGRSYEQYF
TGTGCCAGCAGCTTAAGGGGTCGGAGTTACGAGCAGTACTTC
>NA|NA|TRBJ1-5|TRBV5-5
CASSLSTGISNQPQHF
TGTGCCAGCAGCTTGTCGACAGGCATAAGCAATCAGCCCCAGCATTTT
>NA|NA|TRBJ2-1|TRBV29-1
CSVGLDEQFF
TGCAGCGTTGGGCTCGATGAGCAGTTCTTC
>TRBD2|NA|TRBJ2-3|TRBV2
CASIPLAGGADTQYF
TGTGCCAGCATTCCACTAGCGGGAGGGGCAGATACGCAGTATTTT
>TRBD1|once|TRBJ1-5|TRBV29-1
CSAQQGAGQPQHF
TGCAGCGCCCAACAGGGGGCAGGACAGCCCCAGCATTTT
>NA|NA|TRBJ2-5|TRBV11-3
CASSLVTQETQYF
TGTGCCAGCAGCTTAGTTACACAAGAGACCCAGTACTTC
>TRBD2|NA|TRBJ2-7|TRBV7-2
CASSARIAGLSSYEQYF
TGTGCCAGCAGCGCAAGGATAGCGGGACTAAGCTCCTACGAGCAGTACTTC
>NA|NA|TRBJ1-1|TRBV5-4
CASTNGGRNTEAFF
TGTGCCAGCACCAATGGAGGGAGAAACACTGAAGCTTTCTTT
>NA|once|TRBJ2-1|TRBV30
CAWKENKDRFVEQFF
TGTGCCTGGAAGGAGAACAAGGATCGGTTCGTTGAGCAGTTCTTC
>NA|NA|TRBJ2-3|TRBV7-3
CASSSGLPPWDTQYF
TGTGCCAGCAGCTCAGGACTACCACCTTGGGATACGCAGTATTTT
>NA|NA|TRBJ2-6|TRBV14
CASSRLQAGANVLTF
TGTGCCAGCAGTCGACTCCAAGCCGGGGCCAACGTCCTGACTTTC
>NA|NA|TRBJ1-1|TRBV5-8
CASSPTMTFYTEAFF
TGTGCCAGCAGCCCCACGATGACATTCTACACTGAAGCTTTCTTT
>NA|NA|TRBJ2-5|TRBV7-9
CASSGGPSFETQYF
TGTGCCAGCAGCGGGGGGCCTAGCTTCGAGACCCAGTACTTC
>TRBD1|NA|TRBJ1-1|TRBV19
CASSIAPGGNTEAFF
TGTGCCAGTAGTATAGCCCCAGGGGGGAACACTGAAGCTTTCTTT
>NA|NA|TRBJ2-1|TRBV7-2
CASSLVRTAKKAHNEQFF
TGTGCCAGCAGCTTAGTCCGGACAGCAAAAAAAGCCCACAATGAGCAGTTCTTC
>NA|NA|TRBJ1-2|TRBV10-1
CASSSAGTLPPSLSVYGYTF
TGCGCCAGCAGTTCCGCCGGGACTCTCCCACCCTCCCTATCGGTCTATGGCTACACCTTC
>TRBD2|NA|TRBJ2-1|TRBV28
CASSSLAGSSYNEQFF
TGTGCCAGCAGTTCCCTAGCGGGTAGCTCCTACAATGAGCAGTTCTTC